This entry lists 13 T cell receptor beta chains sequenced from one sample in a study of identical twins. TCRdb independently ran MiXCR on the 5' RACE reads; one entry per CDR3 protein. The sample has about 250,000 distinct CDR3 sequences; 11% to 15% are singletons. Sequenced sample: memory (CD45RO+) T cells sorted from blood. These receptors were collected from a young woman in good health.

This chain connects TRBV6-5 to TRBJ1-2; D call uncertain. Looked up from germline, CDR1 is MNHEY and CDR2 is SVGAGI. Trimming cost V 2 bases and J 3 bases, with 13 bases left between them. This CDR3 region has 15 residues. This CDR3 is CASSYGAGEYYGYTF. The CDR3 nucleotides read TGTGCCAGCAGTTACGGAGCTGGGGAGTACTATGGCTACACCTTC.

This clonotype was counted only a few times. CDR3 amino acids: CASSYVLTDTQYF. CDR3 nucleotide sequence: TGTGCCAGCAGTTACGTCCTCACAGATACGCAGTATTTT. The chain combines TRBV6-5 with TRBJ2-3, with D uncertain. Trimming took 2 bases from V and 2 from J, leaving 5 bases between them. The germline V gene has CDR1 MNHEY and CDR2 SVGAGI. The CDR3 has 13 amino acids.

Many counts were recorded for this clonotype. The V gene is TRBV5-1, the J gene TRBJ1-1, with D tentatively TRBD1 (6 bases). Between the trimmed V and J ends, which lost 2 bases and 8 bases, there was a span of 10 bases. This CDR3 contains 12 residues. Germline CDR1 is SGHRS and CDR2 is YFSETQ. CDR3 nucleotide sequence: TGCGCCAGCAGCTTTGGACAGACCGAAGCTTTCTTT. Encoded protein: CASSFGQTEAFF.

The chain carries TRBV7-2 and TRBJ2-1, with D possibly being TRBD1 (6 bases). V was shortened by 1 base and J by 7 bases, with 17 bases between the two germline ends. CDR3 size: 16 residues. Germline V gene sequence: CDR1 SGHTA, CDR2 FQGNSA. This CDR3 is CASSLVGQGRANEQFF. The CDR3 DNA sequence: TGTGCCAGCAGCTTAGTCGGGCAGGGGCGAGCAAATGAGCAGTTCTTC.

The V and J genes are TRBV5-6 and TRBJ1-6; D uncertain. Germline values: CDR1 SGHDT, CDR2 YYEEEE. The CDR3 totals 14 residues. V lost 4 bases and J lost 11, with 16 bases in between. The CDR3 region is CASSPEGYYAPLHF. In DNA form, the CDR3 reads TGTGCCAGCAGCCCGGAGGGATATTATGCACCCCTCCACTTT.

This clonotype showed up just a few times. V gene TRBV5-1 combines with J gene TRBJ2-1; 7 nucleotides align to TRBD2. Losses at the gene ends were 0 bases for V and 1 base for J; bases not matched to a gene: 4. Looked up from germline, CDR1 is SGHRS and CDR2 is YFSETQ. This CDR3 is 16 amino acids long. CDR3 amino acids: CASSLGRGWSYNEQFF. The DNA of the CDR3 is TGCGCCAGCAGCTTGGGGCGGGGGTGGTCCTACAATGAGCAGTTCTTC. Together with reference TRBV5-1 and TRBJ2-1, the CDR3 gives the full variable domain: KAGVTQTPRYLIKTRGQQVTLSCSPISGHRSVSWYQQTPGQGLQFLFEYFSETQRNKGNFPGRFSGRQFSNSRSEMNVSTLELGDSALYLCASSLGRGWSYNEQFFGPGTRLTVL.

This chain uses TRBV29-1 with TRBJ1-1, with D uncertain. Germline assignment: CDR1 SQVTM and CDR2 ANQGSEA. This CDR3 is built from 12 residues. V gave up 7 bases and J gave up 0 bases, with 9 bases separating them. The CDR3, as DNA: TGCAGCGCTGAGGGTGTGAACACTGAAGCTTTCTTT. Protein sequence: CSAEGVNTEAFF. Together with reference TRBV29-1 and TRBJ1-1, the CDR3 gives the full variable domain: SAVISQKPSRDICQRGTSLTIQCQVDSQVTMMFWYRQQPGQSLTLIATANQGSEATYESGFVIDKFPISRPNLTFSTLTVSNMSPEDSSIYLCSAEGVNTEAFFGQGTRLTVV.

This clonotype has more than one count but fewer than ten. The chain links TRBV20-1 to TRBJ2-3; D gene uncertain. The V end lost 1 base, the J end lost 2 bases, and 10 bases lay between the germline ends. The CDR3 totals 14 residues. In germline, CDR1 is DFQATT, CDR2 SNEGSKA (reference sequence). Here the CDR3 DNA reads TGCAGTGCTAGAGCCCTAGGGAACACAGATACGCAGTATTTT. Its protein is CSARALGNTDTQYF.

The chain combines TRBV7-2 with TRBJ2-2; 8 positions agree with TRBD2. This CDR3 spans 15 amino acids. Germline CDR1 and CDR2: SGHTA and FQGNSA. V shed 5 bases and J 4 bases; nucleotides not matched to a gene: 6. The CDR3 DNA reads TGTGCCAGCAGCCCGGGGGGGCGGGGCACCGGGGAGCTGTTTTTT. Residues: CASSPGGRGTGELFF.

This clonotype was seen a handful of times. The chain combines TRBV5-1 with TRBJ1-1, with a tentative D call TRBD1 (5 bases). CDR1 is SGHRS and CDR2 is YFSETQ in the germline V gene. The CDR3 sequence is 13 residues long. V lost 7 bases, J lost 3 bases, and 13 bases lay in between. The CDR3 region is CASRRGGDTEAFF. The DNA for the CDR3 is TGCGCCAGCCGGAGGGGTGGGGACACTGAAGCTTTCTTT.

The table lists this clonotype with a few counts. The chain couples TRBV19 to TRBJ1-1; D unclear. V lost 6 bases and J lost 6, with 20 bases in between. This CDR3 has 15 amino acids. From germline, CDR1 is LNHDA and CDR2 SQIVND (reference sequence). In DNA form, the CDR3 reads TGTGCCAGTAGAACTCCATTCGGGAATCGGGCTGAAGCTTTCTTT. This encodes CASRTPFGNRAEAFF. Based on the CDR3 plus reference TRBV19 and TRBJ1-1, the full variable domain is DGGITQSPKYLFRKEGQNVTLSCEQNLNHDAMYWYRQDPGQGLRLIYYSQIVNDFQKGDIAEGYSVSREKKESFPLTVTSAQKNPTAFYLCASRTPFGNRAEAFFGQGTRLTVV.

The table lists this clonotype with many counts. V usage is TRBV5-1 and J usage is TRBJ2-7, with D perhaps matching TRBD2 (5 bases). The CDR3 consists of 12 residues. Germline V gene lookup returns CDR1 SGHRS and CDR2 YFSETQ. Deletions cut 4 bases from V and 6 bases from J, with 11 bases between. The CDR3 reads CASSAPGFEQYF. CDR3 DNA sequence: TGCGCCAGCAGCGCGCCGGGATTCGAGCAGTACTTC.

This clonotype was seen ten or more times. Here the CDR3 reads CASSVGIENIQYF. CDR3 nucleotides: TGTGCCAGCAGCGTCGGGATAGAAAACATTCAGTACTTC. The chain is built from TRBV9 and TRBJ2-4; TRBD2 is a possible D gene (5 bases). Germline CDR1 is SGDLS and CDR2 is YYNGEE. The CDR3 length is 13 residues. The V and J ends lost 2 bases and 5 bases respectively, with 8 bases between them.